The 8 T cell receptor beta chains below all came from one sample that was sequenced in a study of shared clonotypes between healthy human individuals. TCRdb's copy holds only in-frame clones and misses some; the assay was immunoSEQ multiplex PCR. Of millions of clones listed, just over 90% were seen once; the top ten hold around 0.14%. Sequencing input: naive CD4+ T cells sorted from blood. Subset given: CD45RA+ positively selected. The receptors come from a man between 18 and 29 years old in good health.

V is TRBV29-1 and J is TRBJ1-1; unclear D gene. V lost 5 bases, J lost 3 bases, and 16 bases lay in between. The CDR3 runs 14 residues. Germline CDR1 reads SQVTM; CDR2 reads ANQGSEA. The chain's CDR3 is CSVNGPTQYTEAFF. CDR3 sequence (DNA): TGCAGCGTTAACGGCCCCACCCAGTACACTGAAGCTTTCTTT.

Only a few counts were recorded for this clone. This specimen includes other DNA sequences encoding the same CDR3. This rearrangement joins TRBV5-4 to TRBJ1-1; maybe TRBD1 (5 bases). Looked up from germline, CDR1 is SGHNT and CDR2 is YYREEE (reference sequence). V gave up 0 bases and J gave up 1 base, with 7 bases separating them. This CDR3 region has 14 residues. The CDR3 protein is CASSLGGRNTEAFF. The CDR3, as DNA: TGTGCCAGCAGCTTGGGGGGACGGAACACTGAAGCTTTCTTT. Full variable domain (missing parts from reference TRBV5-4 and TRBJ1-1): ETGVTQSPTHLIKTRGQQVTLRCSSQSGHNTVSWYQQALGQGPQFIFQYYREEENGRGNFPPRFSGLQFPNYSSELNVNALELDDSALYLCASSLGGRNTEAFFGQGTRLTVV.

Comments on this clone: Other DNA sequences within the sample encode an identical CDR3. The V call is TRBV9, the J call TRBJ2-2, with 7 bases fitting TRBD2. The CDR3 extends over 16 amino acids. Germline CDR1 and CDR2: SGDLS and YYNGEE. The junction had 3 bases not matched to a gene; V was cut back by 0 bases and J by 1 base. The CDR3 region is CASSVVGGGNTGELFF. CDR3 nucleotide sequence: TGTGCCAGCAGCGTAGTGGGCGGGGGGAACACCGGGGAGCTGTTTTTT.

The rearrangement uses TRBV6-4 and TRBJ2-3, with D possibly TRBD1 on 5 matching bases. Trimming took off 4 bases at V and 4 bases at J, with 12 bases between the two ends. The CDR3 contains 14 residues. The germline gives CDR1 MRHNA, CDR2 SNTAGT. CDR3: CASSVGVGADTQYF. In nucleotides, the CDR3 is TGTGCCAGCAGTGTCGGTGTAGGGGCAGATACGCAGTATTTT.

V usage is TRBV6-5 and J usage is TRBJ2-5; 9 bases match TRBD1. The closer fit of TRBJ2-7 to the DNA end suggests the J call may be wrong. In germline, CDR1 is MNHEY, CDR2 SVGAGI. This CDR3 region has 14 residues. The CDR3 region is CASTPPGQGYEQYF. CDR3 DNA: TGTGCCAGCACCCCACCGGGACAGGGCTACGAGCAGTACTTC.

The rearrangement joins TRBV11-2 to TRBJ2-3; 13 bases are a match to TRBD2. J was trimmed by 3 bases and V by 6 bases; bases with no gene match: 9. Germline-derived CDR1 and CDR2 are SGHAT and FQNNGV. The CDR3 length is 17 residues. CDR3 bases: TGTGCCAGCAGACCGAAACCGGGACTAGCGGGAACAGATACGCAGTATTTT. It encodes CASRPKPGLAGTDTQYF.

The chain links TRBV4-1 to TRBJ1-1; D is unclear. Germline CDR1 MGHRA, CDR2 YSYEKL. The CDR3 is 15 amino acids. V dropped 2 bases and J dropped 6 bases, with 16 bases sitting between them. CDR3 nucleotide sequence: TGCGCCAGCAGCCAACCCGTGAAACGGTTCCCTGAAGCTTTCTTT. Translated, it gives CASSQPVKRFPEAFF.

The chain joins TRBV5-1 to TRBJ2-7, with 7 bases that match TRBD1. Germline V gives CDR1 SGHRS, CDR2 YFSETQ. This CDR3 has 14 residues. The junction had 8 bases not matched to a gene; V was cut back by 4 bases and J by 4 bases. Here the CDR3 DNA reads TGCGCCAGCAGCCAAATGGGACAGCTTTACGAGCAGTACTTC. Translation: CASSQMGQLYEQYF.